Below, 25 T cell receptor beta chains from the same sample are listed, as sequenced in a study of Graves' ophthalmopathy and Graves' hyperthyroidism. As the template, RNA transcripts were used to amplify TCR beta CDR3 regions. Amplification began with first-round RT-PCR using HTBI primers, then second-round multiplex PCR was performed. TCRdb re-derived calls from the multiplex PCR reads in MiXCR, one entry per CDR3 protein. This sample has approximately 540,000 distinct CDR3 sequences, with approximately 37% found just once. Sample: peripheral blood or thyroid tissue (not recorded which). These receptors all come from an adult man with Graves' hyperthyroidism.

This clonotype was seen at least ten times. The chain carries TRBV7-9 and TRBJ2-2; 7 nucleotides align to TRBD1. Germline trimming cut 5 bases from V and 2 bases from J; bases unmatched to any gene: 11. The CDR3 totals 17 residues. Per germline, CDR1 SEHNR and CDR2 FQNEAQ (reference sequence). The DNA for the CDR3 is TGTGCCAGCAGCCCAACGACAGGGTTTCTAAACACCGGGGAGCTGTTTTTT. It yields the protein CASSPTTGFLNTGELFF.

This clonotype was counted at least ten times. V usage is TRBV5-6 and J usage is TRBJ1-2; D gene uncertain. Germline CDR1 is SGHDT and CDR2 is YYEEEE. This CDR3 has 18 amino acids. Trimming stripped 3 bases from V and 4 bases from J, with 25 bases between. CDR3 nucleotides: TGTGCCAGCAGCTCCCCGGGTCCACCCTATGGCTCACCCTATGGCTACACCTTC. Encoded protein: CASSSPGPPYGSPYGYTF.

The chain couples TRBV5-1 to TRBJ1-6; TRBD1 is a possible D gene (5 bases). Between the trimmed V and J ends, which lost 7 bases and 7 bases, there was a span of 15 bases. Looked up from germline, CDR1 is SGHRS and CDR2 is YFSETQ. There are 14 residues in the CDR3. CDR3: CASAPSGGNSPLHF. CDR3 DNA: TGCGCCAGCGCCCCTAGCGGGGGGAATTCACCCCTCCACTTT. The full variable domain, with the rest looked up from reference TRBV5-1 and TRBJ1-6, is KAGVTQTPRYLIKTRGQQVTLSCSPISGHRSVSWYQQTPGQGLQFLFEYFSETQRNKGNFPGRFSGRQFSNSRSEMNVSTLELGDSALYLCASAPSGGNSPLHFGNGTRLTVT.

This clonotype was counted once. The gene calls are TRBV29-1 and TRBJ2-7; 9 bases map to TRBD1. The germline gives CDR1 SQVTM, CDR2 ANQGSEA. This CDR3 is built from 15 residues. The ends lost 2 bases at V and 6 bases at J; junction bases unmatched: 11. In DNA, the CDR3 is TGCAGCGTTGAATCCCGCCGGACAGGGGTGGGCGAGCAGTACTTC. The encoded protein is CSVESRRTGVGEQYF.

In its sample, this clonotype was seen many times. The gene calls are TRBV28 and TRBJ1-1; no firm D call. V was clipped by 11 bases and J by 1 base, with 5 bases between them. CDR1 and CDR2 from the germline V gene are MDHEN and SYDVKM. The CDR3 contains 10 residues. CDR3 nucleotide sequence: TGTGCCTCGGGGAACACTGAAGCTTTCTTT. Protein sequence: CASGNTEAFF.

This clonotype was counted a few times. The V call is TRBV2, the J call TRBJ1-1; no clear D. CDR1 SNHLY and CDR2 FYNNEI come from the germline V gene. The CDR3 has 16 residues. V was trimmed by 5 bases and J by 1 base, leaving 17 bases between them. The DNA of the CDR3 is TGTGCCAGCAGTTTATCGTGGGTAGCCACGAACACTGAAGCTTTCTTT. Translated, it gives CASSLSWVATNTEAFF.

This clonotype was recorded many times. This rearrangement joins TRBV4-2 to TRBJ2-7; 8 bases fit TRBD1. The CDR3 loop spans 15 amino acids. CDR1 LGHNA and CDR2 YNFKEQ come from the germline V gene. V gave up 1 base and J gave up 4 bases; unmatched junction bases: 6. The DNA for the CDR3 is TGTGCCAGCAGCCAAGGCCCCGGACAGGGATACGAGCAGTACTTC. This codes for CASSQGPGQGYEQYF.

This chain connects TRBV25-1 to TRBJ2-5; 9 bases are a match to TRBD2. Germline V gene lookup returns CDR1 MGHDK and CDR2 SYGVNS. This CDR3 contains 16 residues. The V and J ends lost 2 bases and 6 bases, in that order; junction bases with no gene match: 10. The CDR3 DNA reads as TGTGCCAGCAGTGAACCTCGCGGGAGGGCCATCAAGACCCAGTACTTC. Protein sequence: CASSEPRGRAIKTQYF.

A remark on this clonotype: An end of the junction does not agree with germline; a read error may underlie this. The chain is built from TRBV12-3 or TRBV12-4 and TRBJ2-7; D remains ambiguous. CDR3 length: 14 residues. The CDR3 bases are TGTGCCAGCAGTCCTCGTCTAAGGAACTACGGGCAGTACTTC. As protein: CASSPRLRNYGQYF.

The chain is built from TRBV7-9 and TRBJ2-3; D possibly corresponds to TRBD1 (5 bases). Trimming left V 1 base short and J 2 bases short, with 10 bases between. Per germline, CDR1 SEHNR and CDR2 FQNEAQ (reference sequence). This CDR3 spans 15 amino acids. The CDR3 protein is CASSLVTGITDTQYF. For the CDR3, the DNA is TGTGCCAGCAGCTTAGTCACAGGCATCACAGATACGCAGTATTTT. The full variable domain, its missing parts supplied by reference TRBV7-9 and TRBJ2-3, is DTGVSQNPRHKITKRGQNVTFRCDPISEHNRLYWYRQTLGQGPEFLTYFQNEAQLEKSRLLSDRFSAERPKGSFSTLEIQRTEQGDSAMYLCASSLVTGITDTQYFGPGTRLTVL.

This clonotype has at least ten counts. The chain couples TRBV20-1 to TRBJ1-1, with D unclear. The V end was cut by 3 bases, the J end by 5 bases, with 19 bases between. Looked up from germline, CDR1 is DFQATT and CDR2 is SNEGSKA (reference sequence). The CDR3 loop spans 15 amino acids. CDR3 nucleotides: TGCAGTGCTAGTGATCGGGTCGGAGCCTGGACTGAAGCTTTCTTT. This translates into CSASDRVGAWTEAFF.

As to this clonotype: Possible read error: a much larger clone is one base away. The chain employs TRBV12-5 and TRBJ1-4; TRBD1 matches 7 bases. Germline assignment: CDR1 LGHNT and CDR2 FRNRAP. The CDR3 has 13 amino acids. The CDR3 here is CASAGQSSETLFF. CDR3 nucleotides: TGTGCTAGTGCGGGACAGTCGTCAGAAACACTGTTTTTT.

The CDR3, as DNA: TGTGCCAGCTCACCTAATCAGGACTCTGGGGCCAACGTCCTGACTTTC. Translation gives CASSPNQDSGANVLTF. The V and J genes are TRBV18 and TRBJ2-6; D ambiguous. V lost 3 bases to trimming and J lost 0 bases, with 9 bases between them. The CDR3 is made up of 16 amino acids. Germline CDR1 KGHSH, CDR2 LQKENI.

The CDR3 protein is CASSYGSTPANHGYTF. In DNA form, the CDR3 reads TGTGCCAGTAGTTACGGATCGACCCCTGCGAACCATGGCTACACCTTC. The V call is TRBV10-3, the J call TRBJ1-2; D is undetermined. The CDR3 covers 16 residues. Germline V lookup: CDR1 ENHRY, CDR2 SYGVKD. The ends were cut back, 10 bases at V and 6 bases at J, with 27 bases in the middle.

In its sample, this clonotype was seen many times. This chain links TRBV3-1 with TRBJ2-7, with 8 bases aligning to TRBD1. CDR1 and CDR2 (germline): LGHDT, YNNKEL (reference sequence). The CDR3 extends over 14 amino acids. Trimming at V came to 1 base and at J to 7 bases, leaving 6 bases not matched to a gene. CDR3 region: CASSQVQGAGEQYF. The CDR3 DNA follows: TGTGCCAGCAGCCAAGTGCAGGGGGCTGGTGAGCAGTACTTC.

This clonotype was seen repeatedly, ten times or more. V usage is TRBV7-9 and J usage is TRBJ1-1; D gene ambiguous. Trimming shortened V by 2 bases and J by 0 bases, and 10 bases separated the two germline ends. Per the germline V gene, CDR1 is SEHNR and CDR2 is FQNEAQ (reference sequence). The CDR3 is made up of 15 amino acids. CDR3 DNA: TGTGCCAGCAGCTTAAAGGTCGACATGAACACTGAAGCTTTCTTT. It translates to CASSLKVDMNTEAFF.

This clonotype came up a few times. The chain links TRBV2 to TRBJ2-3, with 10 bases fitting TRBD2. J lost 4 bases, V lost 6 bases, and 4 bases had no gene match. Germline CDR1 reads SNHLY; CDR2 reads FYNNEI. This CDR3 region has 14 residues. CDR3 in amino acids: CASRASGSPDTQYF. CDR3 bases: TGTGCCAGCAGGGCTAGCGGGAGTCCAGATACGCAGTATTTT.

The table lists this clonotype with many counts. The CDR3 nucleotides read TGTGCCAGTAGTATAGGAGCGCGAGACTATTGGACTGAAGCTTTCTTT. Translation: CASSIGARDYWTEAFF. J is TRBJ1-1 and V is TRBV19; D is unclear. Trimming removed 1 base at V and 5 bases at J, with 17 bases between. Germline assignment: CDR1 LNHDA and CDR2 SQIVND (reference sequence). The CDR3 is made up of 16 amino acids.

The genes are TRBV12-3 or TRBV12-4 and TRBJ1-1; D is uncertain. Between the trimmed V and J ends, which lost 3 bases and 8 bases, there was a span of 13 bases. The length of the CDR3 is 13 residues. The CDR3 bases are TGTGCCAGCAGTTTCGGGCTAGCGGGAGAAGCTTTCTTT. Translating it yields CASSFGLAGEAFF.

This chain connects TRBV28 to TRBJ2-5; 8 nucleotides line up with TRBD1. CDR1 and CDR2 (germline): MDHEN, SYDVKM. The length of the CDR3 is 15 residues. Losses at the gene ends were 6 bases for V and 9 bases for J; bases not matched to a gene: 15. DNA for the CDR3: TGTGCCAGCAGGTCAGGGGGCTCATCTAATCAGCCCCAGTACTTC. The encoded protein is CASRSGGSSNQPQYF.

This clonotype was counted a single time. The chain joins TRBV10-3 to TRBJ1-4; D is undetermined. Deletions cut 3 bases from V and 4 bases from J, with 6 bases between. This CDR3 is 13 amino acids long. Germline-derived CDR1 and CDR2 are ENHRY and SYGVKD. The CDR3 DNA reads TGTGCCATCAGTGACAACCTTAATGAAAAACTGTTTTTT. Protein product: CAISDNLNEKLFF.

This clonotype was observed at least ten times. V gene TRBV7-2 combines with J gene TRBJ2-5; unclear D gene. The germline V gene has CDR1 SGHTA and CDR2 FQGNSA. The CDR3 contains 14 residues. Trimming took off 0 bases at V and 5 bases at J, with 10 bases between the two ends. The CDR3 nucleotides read TGTGCCAGCAGCTTAGCGGCTATCTTGGAGACCCAGTACTTC. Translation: CASSLAAILETQYF.

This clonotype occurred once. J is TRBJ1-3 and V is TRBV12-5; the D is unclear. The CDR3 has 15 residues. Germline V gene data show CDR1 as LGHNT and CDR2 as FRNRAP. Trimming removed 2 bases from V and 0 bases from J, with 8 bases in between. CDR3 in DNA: TGTGCTAGTGGTTTGCGGAGCAACTCTGGAAACACCATATATTTT. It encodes CASGLRSNSGNTIYF.

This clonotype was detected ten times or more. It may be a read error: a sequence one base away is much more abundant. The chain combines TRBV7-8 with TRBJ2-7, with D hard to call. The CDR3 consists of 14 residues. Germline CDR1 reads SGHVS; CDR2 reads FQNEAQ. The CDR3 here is CASRPDLSSYGQYF. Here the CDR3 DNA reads TGTGCCAGCAGGCCCGACCTAAGCTCCTACGGGCAGTACTTC.

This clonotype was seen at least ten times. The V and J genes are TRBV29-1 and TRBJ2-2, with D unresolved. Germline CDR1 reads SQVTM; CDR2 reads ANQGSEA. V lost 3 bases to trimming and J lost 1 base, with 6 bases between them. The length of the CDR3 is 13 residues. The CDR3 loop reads CSVDPLNTGELFF. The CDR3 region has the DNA TGCAGCGTTGATCCCTTGAACACCGGGGAGCTGTTTTTT.